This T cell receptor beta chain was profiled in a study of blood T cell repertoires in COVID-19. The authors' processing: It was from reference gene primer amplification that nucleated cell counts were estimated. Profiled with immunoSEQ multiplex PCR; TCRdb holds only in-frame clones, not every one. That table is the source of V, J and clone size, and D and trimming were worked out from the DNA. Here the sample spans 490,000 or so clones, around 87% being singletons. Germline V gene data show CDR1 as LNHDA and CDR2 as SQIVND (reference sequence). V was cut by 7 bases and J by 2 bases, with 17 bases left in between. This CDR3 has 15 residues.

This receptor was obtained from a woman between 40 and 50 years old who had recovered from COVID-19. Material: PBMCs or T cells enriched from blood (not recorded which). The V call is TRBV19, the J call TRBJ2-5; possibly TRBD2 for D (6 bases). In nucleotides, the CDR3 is TGTGCCAGTACGTCCCGGGGGATACAACAAGAGACCCAGTACTTC. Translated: CASTSRGIQQETQYF.